This T cell receptor beta chain was found in a study of shared clonotypes between healthy human individuals. PCR replicates performed on unsorted PBMC used approximately 310 ng DNA, around 33,000 T cell genomes. Sequencing was performed with immunoSEQ multiplex PCR; in TCRdb, only in-frame clones are kept and a portion is missing. The sample holds about 510,000 clones, 60% to 80% seen once. The receptor's source is a middle-aged woman in good health. Some clones in this sample may be carry-over from other donors' samples. Sequenced sample: PBMCs.

The CDR3 region is CASSSLAGGKETQYF. Written as DNA, the CDR3 is TGTGCCAGCAGTTCCTTAGCGGGAGGAAAAGAGACCCAGTACTTC. This chain links TRBV28 with TRBJ2-5; 10 bases line up with TRBD2. The CDR3 totals 15 residues. J lost 3 bases, V lost 4 bases, and 5 bases had no gene match. Germline CDR1 is MDHEN and CDR2 is SYDVKM.